This TCR beta chain was found in a study of control samples from healthy donors and cancer patients. The CDR3 is 15 residues long. The assay was immunoSEQ multiplex PCR, and TCRdb's table has in-frame clones only and misses some. Here the sample table reports 150,000 to 200,000 clones. J is TRBJ1-6 and V is TRBV21-1. TRBV21-1 is flagged as a pseudogene. This receptor was taken from a woman aged 25 to 39 in good health. Sequenced material: blood. The CDR3 sequence is CASSKLGGNNSPLHF. In nucleotides, the CDR3 is TGTGCCAGCAGCAAATTAGGTGGAAATAATTCACCCCTCCACTTT.